Reported below is one T cell receptor beta chain. The antigen is not known. This entry comes from a study of T cell responses to AZD1222 COVID-19 vaccine. Notes on the study in general: Only six AZD1222 recipients tested seropositive at baseline.

The V and J ends lost 2 bases and 2 bases, in that order; junction bases with no gene match: 4. Germline-derived CDR1 and CDR2 are SGHRS and YFSETQ. The CDR3 is 14 residues long. Libraries were prepared by immunoSEQ multiplex PCR; TCRdb keeps only in-frame clonotypes and omits some of them. The table records fewer than 130,000 clones, roughly 90% of them present only once. The receptor was isolated from an adult in good health. This specimen consisted of peripheral blood, obtained on day 0 of AZD1222 vaccination. This chain links TRBV5-1 with TRBJ2-7; 7 bases fit TRBD2. The CDR3 nucleotides read TGCGCCAGCAGCTTCGACAGCGGGACCTACGAGCAGTACTTC. Translated: CASSFDSGTYEQYF.